These T cell receptor beta chains were read from a single sample in a study of blood T cell repertoires in COVID-19. Repertoires were generated with immunoSEQ multiplex PCR, while TCRdb's copy carries only in-frame clones and drops some. The table shows 120,000 to 150,000 clones, with 65% to 85% occurring only once. Material for sequencing was peripheral blood. These receptor sequences come from a human donor in a cohort sampled during active COVID-19. Both conserved end residues are trimmed from each CDR3.

V	CDR3
TRBV6-5	ASSYGRDTEAF
TRBV6-1	ASSEVIGTGGHEKLF
TRBV6-1	ASSQAEILSGNTIY
TRBV7-2	ASSPQGARGTGELF
TRBV11-2	ASSHGRGPGELF
TRBV18	ASSPRRVISTDTQY
TRBV11-3	ASSSTGGDTEAF
TRBV29-1	SVRQQETQY
TRBV11-2	ASSLTQGAGGYT
TRBV7-9	ASSLQENTEAF
TRBV10-1	ASYSVKPNTEAF
TRBV5-6	ASSWGQAAYGQY
TRBV2	ASSDRGQVTGQPQH
TRBV6-1	ASSEGTGGREELF
TRBV25-1	ASSGWERGPMNTEAF
TRBV7-2	ASSLAGTSGVLYEQY
TRBV19	ASSQDRVDRDTQY
TRBV7-9	ASSLLGQGASYEQY
TRBV18	ASSPRTAGHEQY
TRBV3-1/TRBV3-2	ASSQSGEGGIQY
TRBV4-1	ASSQESSGRGNTIY
TRBV5-1	ASSPNFRAAGDGYT
TRBV5-4	ASSLSQGYEQY
TRBV19	ASSSLGGETQY
TRBV7-6	ASSFLGIQGTPYEQY
TRBV5-8	ASSSGTAYEQY
TRBV2	ASGPGQRNTEAF
TRBV5-1	ASSLDGNSGNTIY
TRBV12-3/TRBV12-4	ASSFTSSYEQY
TRBV19	ASSPRQGRGGELF
TRBV5-4	ASSFGQGPNEKLF
TRBV5-1	ASSRQRDNYGYT
TRBV18	ASSPGGQGYEQY
TRBV6-5	ASSRGQGHEQF
TRBV19	ASSRDRVYEQY
TRBV11-2	ASSLRQGNSPLH
TRBV9	ASSVAPGNEQF
TRBV3-1/TRBV3-2	ASSQGTVEAF
TRBV5-8	ASSLVGTGMGTEAF
TRBV6-5	ASKRDRDTEAF
TRBV7-2	ASSSRASGGFSTDTQY